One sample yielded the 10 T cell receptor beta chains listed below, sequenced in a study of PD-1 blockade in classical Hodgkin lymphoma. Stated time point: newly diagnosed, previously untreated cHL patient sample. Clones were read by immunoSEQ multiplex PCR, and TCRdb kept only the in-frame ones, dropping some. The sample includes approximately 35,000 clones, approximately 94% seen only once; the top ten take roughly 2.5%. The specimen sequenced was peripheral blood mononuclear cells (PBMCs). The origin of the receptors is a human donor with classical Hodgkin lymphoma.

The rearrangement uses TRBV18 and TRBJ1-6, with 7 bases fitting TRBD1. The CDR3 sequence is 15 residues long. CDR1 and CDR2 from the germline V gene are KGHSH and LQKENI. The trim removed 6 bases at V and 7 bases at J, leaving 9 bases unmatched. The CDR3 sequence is CASSQNRGGNSPLHF. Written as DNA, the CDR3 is TGTGCCAGCTCGCAGAACAGGGGCGGCAATTCACCCCTCCACTTT. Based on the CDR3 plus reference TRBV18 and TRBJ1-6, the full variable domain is NAGVMQNPRHLVRRRGQEARLRCSPMKGHSHVYWYRQLPEEGLKFMVYLQKENIIDESGMPKERFSAEFPKEGPSILRIQQVVRGDSAAYFCASSQNRGGNSPLHFGNGTRLTVT.

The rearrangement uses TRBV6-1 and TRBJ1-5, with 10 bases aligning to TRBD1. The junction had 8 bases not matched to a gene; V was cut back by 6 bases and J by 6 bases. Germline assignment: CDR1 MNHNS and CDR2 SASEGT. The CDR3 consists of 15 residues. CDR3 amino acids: CASSLGQGRSQPQHF. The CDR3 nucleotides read TGTGCCAGCAGCCTGGGACAGGGGCGAAGTCAGCCCCAGCATTTT.

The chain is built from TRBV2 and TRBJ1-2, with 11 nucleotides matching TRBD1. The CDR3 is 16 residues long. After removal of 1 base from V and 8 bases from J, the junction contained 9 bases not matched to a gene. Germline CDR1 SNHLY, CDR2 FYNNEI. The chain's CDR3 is CASSEGRTGGLAGYTF. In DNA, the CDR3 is TGTGCCAGCAGTGAAGGAAGGACAGGGGGCCTGGCCGGCTACACCTTC.

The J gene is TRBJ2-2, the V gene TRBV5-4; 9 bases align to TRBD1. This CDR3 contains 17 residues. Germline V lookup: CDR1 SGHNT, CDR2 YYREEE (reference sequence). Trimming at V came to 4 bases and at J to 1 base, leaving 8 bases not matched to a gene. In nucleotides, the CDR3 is TGTGCCAGCAGCCCGCGGACAGGGGTAGGGAACACCGGGGAGCTGTTTTTT. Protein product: CASSPRTGVGNTGELFF.

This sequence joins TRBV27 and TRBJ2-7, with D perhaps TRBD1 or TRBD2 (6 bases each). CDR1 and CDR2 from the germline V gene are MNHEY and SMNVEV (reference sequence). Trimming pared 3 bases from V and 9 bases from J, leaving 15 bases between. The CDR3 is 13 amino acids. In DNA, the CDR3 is TGTGCCAGCAGTTTTTTGGGGGGCGAGCGGCAGTACTTC. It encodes CASSFLGGERQYF.

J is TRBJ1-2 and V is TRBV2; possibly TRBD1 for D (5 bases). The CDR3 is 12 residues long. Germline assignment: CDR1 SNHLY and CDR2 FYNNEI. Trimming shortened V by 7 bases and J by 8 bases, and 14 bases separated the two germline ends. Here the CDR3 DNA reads TGTGCCAGCAATTTCGACAGTGCCGGCTACACCTTC. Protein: CASNFDSAGYTF.

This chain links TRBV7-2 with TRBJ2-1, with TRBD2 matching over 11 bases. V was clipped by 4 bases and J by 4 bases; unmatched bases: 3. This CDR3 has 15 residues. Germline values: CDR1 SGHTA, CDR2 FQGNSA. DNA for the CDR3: TGTGCCAGCAGCTCCGGGACTAGCGGTTACAATGAGCAGTTCTTC. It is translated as CASSSGTSGYNEQFF.

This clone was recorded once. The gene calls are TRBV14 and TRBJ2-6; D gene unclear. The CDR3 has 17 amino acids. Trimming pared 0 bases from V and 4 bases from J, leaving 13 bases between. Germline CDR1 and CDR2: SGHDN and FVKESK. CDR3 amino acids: CASSQDLRVRGANVLTF. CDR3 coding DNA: TGTGCCAGCAGCCAAGATCTTCGAGTCAGGGGGGCCAACGTCCTGACTTTC.

The CDR3 DNA sequence: TGTGCAAGTCGCTTAGCGTTAAGGGAGCCCAATTCACCCCTCCACTTT. Translated: CASRLALREPNSPLHF. The V and J genes are TRBV12-2 and TRBJ1-6. TRBV12-2 is a pseudogene locus. The length of the CDR3 is 16 residues.

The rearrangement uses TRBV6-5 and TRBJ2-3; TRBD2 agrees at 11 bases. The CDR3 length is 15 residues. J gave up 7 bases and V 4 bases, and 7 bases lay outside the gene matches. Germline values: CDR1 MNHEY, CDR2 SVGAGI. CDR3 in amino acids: CASSSYGTSGNTQYF. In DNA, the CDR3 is TGTGCCAGCAGTTCCTACGGGACTAGCGGAAATACGCAGTATTTT.